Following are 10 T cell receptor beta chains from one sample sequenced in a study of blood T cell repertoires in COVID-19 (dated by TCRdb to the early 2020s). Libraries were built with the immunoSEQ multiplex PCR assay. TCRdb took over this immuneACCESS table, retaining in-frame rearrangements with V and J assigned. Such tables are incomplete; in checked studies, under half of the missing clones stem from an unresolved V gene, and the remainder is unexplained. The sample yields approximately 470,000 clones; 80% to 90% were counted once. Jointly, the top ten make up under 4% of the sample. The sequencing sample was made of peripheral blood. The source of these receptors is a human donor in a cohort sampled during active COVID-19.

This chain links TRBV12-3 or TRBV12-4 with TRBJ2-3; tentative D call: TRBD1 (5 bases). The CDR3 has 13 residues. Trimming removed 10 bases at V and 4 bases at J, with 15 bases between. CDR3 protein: CANQKGFADTQYF. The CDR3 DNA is TGTGCCAACCAAAAGGGGTTTGCAGATACGCAGTATTTT.

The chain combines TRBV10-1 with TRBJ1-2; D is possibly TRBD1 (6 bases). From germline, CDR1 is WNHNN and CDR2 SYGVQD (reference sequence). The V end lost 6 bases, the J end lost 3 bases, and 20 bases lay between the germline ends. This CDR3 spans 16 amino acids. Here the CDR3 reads CASRGGRLTRDYGYTF. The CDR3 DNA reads TGCGCCAGCAGAGGGGGACGTCTAACTAGGGACTATGGCTACACCTTC.

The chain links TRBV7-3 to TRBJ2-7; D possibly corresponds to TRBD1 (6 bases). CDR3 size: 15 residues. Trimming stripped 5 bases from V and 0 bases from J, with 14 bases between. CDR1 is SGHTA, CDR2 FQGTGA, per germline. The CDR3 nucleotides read TGTGCCAGCAGCCAGGGGCGGGCAAGCTCCTACGAGCAGTACTTC. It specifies CASSQGRASSYEQYF.

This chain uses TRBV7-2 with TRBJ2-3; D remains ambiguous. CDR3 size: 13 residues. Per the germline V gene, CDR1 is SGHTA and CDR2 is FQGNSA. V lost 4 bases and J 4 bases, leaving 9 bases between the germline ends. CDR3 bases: TGTGCCAGCAGCTCTAGGTACGCAGATACGCAGTATTTT. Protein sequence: CASSSRYADTQYF. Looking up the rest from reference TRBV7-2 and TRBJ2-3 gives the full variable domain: GAGVSQSPSNKVTEKGKDVELRCDPISGHTALYWYRQSLGQGLEFLIYFQGNSAPDKSGLPSDRFSAERTGGSVSTLTIQRTQQEDSAVYLCASSSRYADTQYFGPGTRLTVL.

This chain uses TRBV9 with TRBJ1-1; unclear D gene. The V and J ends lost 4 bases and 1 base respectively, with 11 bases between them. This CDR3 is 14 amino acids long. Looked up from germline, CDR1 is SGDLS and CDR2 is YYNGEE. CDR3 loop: CASSSEGGNTEAFF. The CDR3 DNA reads TGTGCCAGCAGCTCGGAGGGAGGGAACACTGAAGCTTTCTTT.

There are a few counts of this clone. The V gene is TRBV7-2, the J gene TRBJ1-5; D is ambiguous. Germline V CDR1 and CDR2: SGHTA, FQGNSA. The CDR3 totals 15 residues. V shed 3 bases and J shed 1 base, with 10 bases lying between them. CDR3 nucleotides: TGTGCCAGCAGCTTGGGTGTGAGGAGCAATCAGCCCCAGCATTTT. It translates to CASSLGVRSNQPQHF. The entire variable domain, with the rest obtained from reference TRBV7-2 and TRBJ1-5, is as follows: GAGVSQSPSNKVTEKGKDVELRCDPISGHTALYWYRQSLGQGLEFLIYFQGNSAPDKSGLPSDRFSAERTGGSVSTLTIQRTQQEDSAVYLCASSLGVRSNQPQHFGDGTRLSIL.

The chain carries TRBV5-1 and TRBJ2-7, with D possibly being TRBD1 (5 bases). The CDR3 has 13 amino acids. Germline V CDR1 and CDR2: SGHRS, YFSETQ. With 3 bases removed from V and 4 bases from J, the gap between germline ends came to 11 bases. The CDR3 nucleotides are TGCGCCAGCAGCTCCCAGGGTCGGTACGAGCAGTACTTC. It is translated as CASSSQGRYEQYF.

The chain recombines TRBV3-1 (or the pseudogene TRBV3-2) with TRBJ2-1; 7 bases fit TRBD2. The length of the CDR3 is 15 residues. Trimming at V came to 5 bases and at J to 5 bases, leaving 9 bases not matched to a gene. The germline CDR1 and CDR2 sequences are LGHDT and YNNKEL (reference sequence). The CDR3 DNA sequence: TGTGCCAGCAGCAAAAGGACTAGTGGTGACAATGAGCAGTTCTTC. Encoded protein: CASSKRTSGDNEQFF.

CDR3 DNA: TGTGCCAGCAGCTTAACGTATCCTAAAGTTTGGACAGAAGCCAAAAACATTCAGTACTTC. Residues: CASSLTYPKVWTEAKNIQYF. The chain links TRBV7-3 to TRBJ2-4; weak D call: TRBD1 (6 bases). Per germline, CDR1 SGHTA and CDR2 FQGTGA. Trimming removed 0 bases from V and 0 bases from J, with 21 bases in between. This CDR3 is 20 amino acids long.

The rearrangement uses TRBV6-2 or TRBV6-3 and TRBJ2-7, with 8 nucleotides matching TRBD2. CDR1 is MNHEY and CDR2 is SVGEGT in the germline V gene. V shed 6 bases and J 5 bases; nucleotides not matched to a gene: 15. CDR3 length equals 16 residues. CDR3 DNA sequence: TGTGCCAGCAGCTTCCGGGGACTAGTCGGGTCTCACGAGCAGTACTTC. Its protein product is CASSFRGLVGSHEQYF.